These 22 T cell receptor beta chains share one sample of origin, sequenced in a study of human CD8 memory T cell subsets. Libraries for TCR beta were constructed using UMI-labeled 5' RACE. TCRdb processed the 5' RACE reads again and assigns one entry to each CDR3 protein, with no DNA. The sample's table shows approximately 7,000 distinct CDR3 sequences. Sequencing input: CD8+ stem-like memory T cells (TSCM and TCM) sorted from PBMCs. Subset specified: stem-like memory CD8 T cells (TSTEM), CCR7+ PD-1- TIGIT-. The receptors here all came from a human donor in good health.

The rearrangement links TRBV7-9 to TRBJ2-1. This CDR3 has 16 residues. The germline CDR1 and CDR2 sequences are SEHNR and FQNEAQ (reference sequence). The CDR3 loop is CASSLSPGDTYNEQFF.

This chain uses TRBV11-3 with TRBJ2-7; checking the TCRdb D call of TRBD1 is not possible without DNA. Germline CDR1 and CDR2: SGHNT and YENEEA. The CDR3 loop spans 14 amino acids. CDR3 protein: CASSPGTGGYEQYF.

The chain uses TRBV6-1 and TRBJ2-6; TCRdb calls TRBD2, which cannot be checked without DNA. The CDR3 sequence is 17 residues long. Looked up from germline, CDR1 is MNHNS and CDR2 is SASEGT. The chain's CDR3 is CASNLLAGGFGANVLTF.

The V call is TRBV19, the J call TRBJ1-5; the TCRdb call, TRBD1, lacks DNA for checking. The germline V gene has CDR1 LNHDA and CDR2 SQIVND (reference sequence). The CDR3 has 12 amino acids. CDR3 residues: CASRSGAQPQHF.

This clonotype registers large (0.1 to 1%) by frequency. The rearrangement joins TRBV12-3 or TRBV12-4 to TRBJ1-2. The length of the CDR3 is 12 residues. The CDR3 is CASSDSVRGYTF.

The chain uses TRBV4-2 and TRBJ2-3; TCRdb selects TRBD1, and the lack of DNA leaves this call unchecked. Looked up from germline, CDR1 is LGHNA and CDR2 is YNFKEQ. This CDR3 spans 15 amino acids. Here the CDR3 reads CASSQERSPGDTQYF.

V usage is TRBV28 and J usage is TRBJ2-1; TCRdb selects TRBD2, and the lack of DNA leaves this call unchecked. This CDR3 is 17 amino acids long. CDR1 and CDR2 (germline): MDHEN, SYDVKM. The CDR3 reads CASSSLGGVGPTNEQFF.

This chain links TRBV28 with TRBJ1-2; TCRdb's D call, TRBD1, is unchecked because there is no DNA. The germline V gene encodes CDR1 MDHEN and CDR2 SYDVKM. The CDR3 is 15 residues long. The CDR3: CASLNRVLTGYGYTF.

The V gene is TRBV6-1, the J gene TRBJ1-1. Germline V gene sequence: CDR1 MNHNS, CDR2 SASEGT. The CDR3 covers 16 residues. CDR3 sequence: CASSETTGPRDTEAFF.

V and J are TRBV21-1 and TRBJ1-1; TCRdb selects TRBD1, and the lack of DNA leaves this call unchecked. TRBV21-1 is classified as a pseudogene. The CDR3 length is 16 residues. CDR3: CASSPLYRGWGTEAFF.

Frequency places this clonotype as medium-sized (0.01 to 0.1%). V is TRBV28 and J is TRBJ1-5; as DNA is missing, the TRBD1 call by TCRdb cannot be tested. Germline V gene sequence: CDR1 MDHEN, CDR2 SYDVKM. The CDR3 loop spans 14 amino acids. CDR3 in amino acids: CASSLDSGNQPQHF.

The chain uses TRBV4-1 and TRBJ2-2. From germline, CDR1 is MGHRA and CDR2 YSYEKL. This CDR3 contains 13 residues. The CDR3 is CASSRQATGELFF.

CDR3 sequence: CASSLGGQGRTGYTF. The genes are TRBV7-2 and TRBJ1-2; TCRdb outputs TRBD1, but without DNA this stays unchecked. The CDR3 runs to 15 residues. Germline CDR1 SGHTA, CDR2 FQGNSA.

The V and J genes are TRBV19 and TRBJ1-2; without DNA, the TCRdb call of TRBD1 cannot be checked. The CDR3 spans 14 residues. Germline-derived CDR1 and CDR2 are LNHDA and SQIVND (reference sequence). The CDR3 is CASSTVGGLYGYTF.

This chain joins TRBV28 and TRBJ2-7; with no DNA, the TCRdb D assignment of TRBD1 cannot be verified. CDR1 is MDHEN and CDR2 is SYDVKM in the germline V gene. This CDR3 contains 15 residues. The CDR3 region is CASSSPGPAFHEQYF. Combining the CDR3 with reference TRBV28 and TRBJ2-7 gives the whole variable domain DVKVTQSSRYLVKRTGEKVFLECVQDMDHENMFWYRQDPGLGLRLIYFSYDVKMKEKGDIPEGYSVSREKKERFSLILESASTNQTSMYLCASSSPGPAFHEQYFGPGTRLTVT.

This chain connects TRBV18 to TRBJ2-1. This CDR3 contains 14 residues. Germline loops: CDR1 KGHSH, CDR2 LQKENI. CDR3 loop: CASSESGRTYEQFF.

The genes are TRBV24-1 and TRBJ2-2; the D call of TRBD1 rests on TCRdb alone, since no DNA is present to check it. Germline V lookup: CDR1 KGHDR, CDR2 SFDVKD. The length of the CDR3 is 16 residues. CDR3 sequence reads: CATSDTGTGEAEELFF.

The chain is built from TRBV20-1 and TRBJ2-7; TCRdb picks TRBD2, but there is no DNA to check that call. CDR1 is DFQATT, CDR2 SNEGSKA, per germline (reference sequence). CDR3 length: 14 amino acids. The CDR3 loop is CSAKGLAGDYEQYF.

CDR3: CASSPKLGEETQYF. This chain joins TRBV5-6 and TRBJ2-5; with no DNA, the TCRdb D assignment of TRBD2 cannot be verified. CDR1 is SGHDT, CDR2 YYEEEE, per germline. The CDR3 runs to 14 residues.

This clonotype is labeled medium-sized based on frequency. The CDR3 region is CASSREGLDPYNEQFF. V usage is TRBV7-6 and J usage is TRBJ2-1; TCRdb reports TRBD2, a call that lacks DNA to check it against. The CDR3 runs to 16 residues. CDR1 and CDR2 (germline): SGHVS, FNYEAQ.

The CDR3 here is CASTRQAGETQYF. The rearrangement uses TRBV6-6 and TRBJ2-5; TCRdb's D gene call, TRBD1, goes unchecked for lack of DNA. Germline V gives CDR1 MNHNY, CDR2 SVGAGI (reference sequence). CDR3 size: 13 residues.

The CDR3 protein is CASSLGGPTANYGYTF. The V and J genes are TRBV7-9 and TRBJ1-2; TCRdb gives TRBD1 as the D gene, but with no DNA this cannot be confirmed. The CDR3 runs to 16 residues. Germline V CDR1 and CDR2: SEHNR, FQNEAQ (reference sequence).